This T cell receptor beta chain was captured in a study of CD8 T cells in Susac syndrome. The wider study: Treatment at blood withdrawal was none, corticosteroids, or intravenous immunoglobulin alone in Susac syndrome patients.

A quantity of roughly 0.5 to 1 ug RNA underwent reverse transcription using random hexamers. Via MiXCR, TCRdb re-called the immunoSEQ multiplex PCR reads, giving one row per CDR3 protein. The sample carries 95,000 to 150,000 distinct CDR3 sequences, just over 95% recorded once. The source is a human donor with Susac syndrome. The sample comprised CD4+ T cells from PBMCs.

DNA for the CDR3: TGTGCCAGCTCACTTGGTCAGGGGAACTATGGCTACACCTTC. As protein: CASSLGQGNYGYTF. The chain is built from TRBV18 and TRBJ1-2; possible D gene TRBD1, 6 bases. The CDR3 contains 14 residues. CDR1 KGHSH and CDR2 LQKENI come from the germline V gene. V gave up 4 bases and J gave up 2 bases, with 11 bases separating them. The full variable domain, with the rest looked up from reference TRBV18 and TRBJ1-2, is NAGVMQNPRHLVRRRGQEARLRCSPMKGHSHVYWYRQLPEEGLKFMVYLQKENIIDESGMPKERFSAEFPKEGPSILRIQQVVRGDSAAYFCASSLGQGNYGYTFGSGTRLTVV.